Following are 2 T cell receptor beta chains from one sample sequenced in a study of T-cell reconstitution after alpha-beta-depleted transplantation in children. For TCRbeta, the library was prepared with unique molecular identifiers. Using its own MiXCR run on the PCR reads, TCRdb lists one record per CDR3 protein. The table lists just over 950,000 distinct CDR3 sequences, around 30% of them singletons. The sequencing here drew on PBMCs, mostly from graft donor cells, taken 360 days after TCRalphabeta/CD19-depleted stem cell transplant. The receptors here all came from a boy under three years old who had a stem cell transplant for SCID, so the T cells may come from the graft donor.

The chain recombines TRBV7-8 with TRBJ2-7; the match to TRBD1 covers 11 bases. This CDR3 region has 15 residues. V trimming: 6 bases; J trimming: 2 bases; junction bases outside the gene matches: 6. Germline CDR1 and CDR2: SGHVS and FQNEAQ. The CDR3 DNA reads TGTGCCAGCAGTGGAGGGACAGGGGGGACCTACGAGCAGTACTTC. This sequence encodes CASSGGTGGTYEQYF.

This clonotype was found a few times. The rearrangement uses TRBV12-3 or TRBV12-4 and TRBJ2-1; TRBD1 matches at 9 bases. The CDR3 contains 17 residues. With 6 bases clipped from V and 0 bases from J, the junction kept 9 bases outside the gene matches. Here the CDR3 DNA reads TGTGCCAGCAGCCCGGACAGGGGCTTGAGCTCCTACAATGAGCAGTTCTTC. It translates to CASSPDRGLSSYNEQFF.